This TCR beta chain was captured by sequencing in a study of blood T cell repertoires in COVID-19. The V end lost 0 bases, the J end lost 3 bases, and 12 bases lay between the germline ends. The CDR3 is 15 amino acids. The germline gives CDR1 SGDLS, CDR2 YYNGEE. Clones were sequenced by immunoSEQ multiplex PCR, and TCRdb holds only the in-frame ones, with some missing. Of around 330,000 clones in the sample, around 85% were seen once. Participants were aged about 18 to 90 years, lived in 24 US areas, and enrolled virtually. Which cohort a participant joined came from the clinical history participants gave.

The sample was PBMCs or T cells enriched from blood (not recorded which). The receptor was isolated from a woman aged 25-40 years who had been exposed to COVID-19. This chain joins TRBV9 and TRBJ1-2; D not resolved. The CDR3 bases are TGTGCCAGCAGCGTAGGCCGTGGAGTCTACTATGGCTACACCTTC. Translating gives CASSVGRGVYYGYTF.